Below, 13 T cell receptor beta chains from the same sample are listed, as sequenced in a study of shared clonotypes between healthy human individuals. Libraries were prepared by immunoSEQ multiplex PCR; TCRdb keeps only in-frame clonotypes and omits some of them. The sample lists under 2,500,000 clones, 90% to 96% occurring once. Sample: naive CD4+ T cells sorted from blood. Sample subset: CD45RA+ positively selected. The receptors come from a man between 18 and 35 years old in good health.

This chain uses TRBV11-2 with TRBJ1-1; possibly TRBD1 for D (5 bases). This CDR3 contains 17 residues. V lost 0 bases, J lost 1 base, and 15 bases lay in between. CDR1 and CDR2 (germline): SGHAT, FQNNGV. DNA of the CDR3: TGTGCCAGCAGCTTAGAGGGGGGTAGCTACGGGAACACTGAAGCTTTCTTT. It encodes CASSLEGGSYGNTEAFF.

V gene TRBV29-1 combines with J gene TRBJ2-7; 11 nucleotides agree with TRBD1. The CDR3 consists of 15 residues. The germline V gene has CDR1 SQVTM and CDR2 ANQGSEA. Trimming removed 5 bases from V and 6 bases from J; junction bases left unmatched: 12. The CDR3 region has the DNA TGCAGCGTTCCAGCCGGGACAGGGGGAGGGAGCGAGCAGTACTTC. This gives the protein CSVPAGTGGGSEQYF.

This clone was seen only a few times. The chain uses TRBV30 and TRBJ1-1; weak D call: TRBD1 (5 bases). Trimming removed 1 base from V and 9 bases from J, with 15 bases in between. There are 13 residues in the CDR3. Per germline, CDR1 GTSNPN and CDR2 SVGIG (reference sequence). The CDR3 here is CAWSGVLQGKAFF. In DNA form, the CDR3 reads TGTGCCTGGAGTGGAGTCCTCCAGGGAAAAGCTTTCTTT.

The CDR3 loop is CAISESPERGTNYGYTF. The CDR3 DNA is TGTGCCATCAGTGAGTCGCCGGAGAGGGGGACTAACTATGGCTACACCTTC. The chain has TRBV10-3 and TRBJ1-2, with TRBD1 as a possible D gene (6 bases). Germline V lookup: CDR1 ENHRY, CDR2 SYGVKD. With 0 bases removed from V and 0 bases from J, the gap between germline ends came to 14 bases. The CDR3 contains 17 residues.

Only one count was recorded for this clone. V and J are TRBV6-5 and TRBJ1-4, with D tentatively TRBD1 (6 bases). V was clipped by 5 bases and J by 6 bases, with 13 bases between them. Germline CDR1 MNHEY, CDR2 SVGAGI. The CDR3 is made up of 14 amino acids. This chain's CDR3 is CASSRGAGDEKLFF. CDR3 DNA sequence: TGTGCCAGCAGTCGGGGGGCCGGGGATGAAAAACTGTTTTTT.

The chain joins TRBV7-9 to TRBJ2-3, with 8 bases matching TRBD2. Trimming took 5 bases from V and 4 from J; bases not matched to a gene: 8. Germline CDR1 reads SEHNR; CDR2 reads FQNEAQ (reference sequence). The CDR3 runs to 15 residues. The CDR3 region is CASSPGDGRADTQYF. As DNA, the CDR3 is TGTGCCAGCAGCCCTGGGGACGGGAGGGCAGATACGCAGTATTTT.

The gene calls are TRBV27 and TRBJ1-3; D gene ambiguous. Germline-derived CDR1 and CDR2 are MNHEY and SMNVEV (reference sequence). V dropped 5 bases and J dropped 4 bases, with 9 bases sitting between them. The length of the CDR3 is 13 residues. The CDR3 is CASSRADGNTIYF. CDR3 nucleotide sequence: TGTGCCAGCAGTCGAGCTGACGGAAACACCATATATTTT.

As DNA, the CDR3 is TGTGCCAGCAGCTTAGTGAGTCAGGGGGCCTCCTACGAGCAGTACTTC. This gives the protein CASSLVSQGASYEQYF. This chain joins TRBV7-2 and TRBJ2-7; 8 positions agree with TRBD1. Germline assignment: CDR1 SGHTA and CDR2 FQGNSA. The CDR3 length is 16 residues. V shed 1 base, J shed 0 bases, and the junction held 5 bases outside the gene matches.

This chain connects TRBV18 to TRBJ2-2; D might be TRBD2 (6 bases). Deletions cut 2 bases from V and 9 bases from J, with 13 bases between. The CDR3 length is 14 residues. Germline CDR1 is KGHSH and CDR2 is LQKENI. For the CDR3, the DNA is TGTGCCAGCTCACCAGGGACTTACCCTCGGGAGCTGTTTTTT. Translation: CASSPGTYPRELFF.

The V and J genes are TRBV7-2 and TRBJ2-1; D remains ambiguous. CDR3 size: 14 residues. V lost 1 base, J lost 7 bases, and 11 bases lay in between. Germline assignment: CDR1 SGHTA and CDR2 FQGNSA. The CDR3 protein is CASSLGGDANEQFF. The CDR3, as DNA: TGTGCCAGCAGCTTAGGAGGTGACGCAAATGAGCAGTTCTTC.

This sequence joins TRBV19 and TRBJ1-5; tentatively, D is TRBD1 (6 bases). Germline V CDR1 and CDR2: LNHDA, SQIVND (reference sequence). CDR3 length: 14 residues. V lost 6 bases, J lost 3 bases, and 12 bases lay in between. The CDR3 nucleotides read TGTGCCAGTAGATCGGACAGCTTCAATCAGCCCCAGCATTTT. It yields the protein CASRSDSFNQPQHF. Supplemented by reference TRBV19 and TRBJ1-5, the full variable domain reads DGGITQSPKYLFRKEGQNVTLSCEQNLNHDAMYWYRQDPGQGLRLIYYSQIVNDFQKGDIAEGYSVSREKKESFPLTVTSAQKNPTAFYLCASRSDSFNQPQHFGDGTRLSIL.

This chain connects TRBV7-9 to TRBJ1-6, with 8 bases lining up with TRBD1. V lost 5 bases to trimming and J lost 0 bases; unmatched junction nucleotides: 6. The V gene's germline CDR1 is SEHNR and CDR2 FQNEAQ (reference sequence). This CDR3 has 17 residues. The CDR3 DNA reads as TGTGCCAGCAGCACGCGACAGGGGAGCTCCTATAATTCACCCCTCCACTTT. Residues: CASSTRQGSSYNSPLHF.

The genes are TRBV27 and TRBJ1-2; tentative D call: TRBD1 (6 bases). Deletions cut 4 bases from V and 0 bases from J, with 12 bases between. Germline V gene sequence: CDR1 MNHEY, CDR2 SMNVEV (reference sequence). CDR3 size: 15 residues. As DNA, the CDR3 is TGTGCCAGCAGTTCAAACGGACAGCCTAACTATGGCTACACCTTC. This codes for CASSSNGQPNYGYTF.